A single sample is the source of the 3 T cell receptor beta chains below, sequenced in a study of T cells after posttransplantation cyclophosphamide. Profiled with immunoSEQ multiplex PCR; TCRdb holds only in-frame clones, not every one. The repertoire has about 21,000 clones, 85% to 90% of them found once; the top ten carry around 1.9%. Control samples came 1 year after myeloablative marrow transplants with methotrexate plus calcineurin inhibitor. This material consisted of PBMCs, taken less than 400 days after allogeneic stem cell transplant with calcineurin inhibitor and methotrexate. These receptors were obtained from a female patient between 30 and 40 years old who received an allogeneic stem cell transplant from an unrelated donor, was CMV-positive, and had acute and chronic GVHD. The graft donor may have given rise to some T cells.

DNA of the CDR3: TGTGCCAGTAGCGGCCCGAACTACGAGCAGTACTTC. It yields the protein CASSGPNYEQYF. The chain combines TRBV5-6 with TRBJ2-5; D is perhaps TRBD2 (6 bases). TRBJ2-7 matches the DNA end more closely, so the J call is doubtful. Germline CDR1 reads SGHDT; CDR2 reads YYEEEE. The CDR3 totals 12 residues.

The V gene is TRBV6-7, the J gene TRBJ1-5, with 11 bases aligning to TRBD1. TRBV6-7 is designated an ORF whose function remains uncertain. V dropped 0 bases and J dropped 3; count of bases not matched to a gene: 7. CDR3 length: 18 amino acids. CDR3: CASSYSGQGALSNQPQHF. CDR3 DNA sequence: TGTGCCAGCAGTTACTCTGGACAGGGGGCGCTTTCCAATCAGCCCCAGCATTTT.

The rearrangement uses TRBV7-2 and TRBJ1-5; D unresolved. CDR1 is SGHTA, CDR2 FQGNSA, per germline. This CDR3 is built from 14 residues. Trimming took 3 bases from V and 1 from J, leaving 7 bases between them. DNA for the CDR3: TGTGCCAGCAGCTTTGGGCAGAGCAATCAGCCCCAGCATTTT. It encodes CASSFGQSNQPQHF. The whole variable domain, filled in from reference TRBV7-2 and TRBJ1-5, reads GAGVSQSPSNKVTEKGKDVELRCDPISGHTALYWYRQSLGQGLEFLIYFQGNSAPDKSGLPSDRFSAERTGGSVSTLTIQRTQQEDSAVYLCASSFGQSNQPQHFGDGTRLSIL.